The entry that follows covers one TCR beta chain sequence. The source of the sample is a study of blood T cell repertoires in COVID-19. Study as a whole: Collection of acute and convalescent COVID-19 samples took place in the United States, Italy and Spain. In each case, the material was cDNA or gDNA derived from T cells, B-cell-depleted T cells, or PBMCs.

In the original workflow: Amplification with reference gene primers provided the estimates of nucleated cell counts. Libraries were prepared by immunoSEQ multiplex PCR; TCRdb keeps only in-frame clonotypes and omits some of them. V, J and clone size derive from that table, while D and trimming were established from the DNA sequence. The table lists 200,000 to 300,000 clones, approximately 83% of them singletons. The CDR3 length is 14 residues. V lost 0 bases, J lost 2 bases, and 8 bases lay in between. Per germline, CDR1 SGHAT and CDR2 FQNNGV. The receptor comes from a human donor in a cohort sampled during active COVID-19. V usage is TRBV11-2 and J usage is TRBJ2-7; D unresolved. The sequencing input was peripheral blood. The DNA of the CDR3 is TGTGCCAGCAGCTTAGACAGACTTACCTACGAGCAGTACTTC. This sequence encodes CASSLDRLTYEQYF. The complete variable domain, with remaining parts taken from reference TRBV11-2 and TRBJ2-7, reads EAGVAQSPRYKIIEKRQSVAFWCNPISGHATLYWYQQILGQGPKLLIQFQNNGVVDDSQLPKDRFSAERLKGVDSTLKIQPAKLEDSAVYLCASSLDRLTYEQYFGPGTRLTVT.